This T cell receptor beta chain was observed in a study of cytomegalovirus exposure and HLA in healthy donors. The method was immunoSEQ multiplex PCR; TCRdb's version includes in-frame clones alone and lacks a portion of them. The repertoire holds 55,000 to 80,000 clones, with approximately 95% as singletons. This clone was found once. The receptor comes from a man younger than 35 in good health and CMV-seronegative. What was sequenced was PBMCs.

In DNA form, the CDR3 reads TGTGCCAGCAGTTTGCAACCGTGGGAGGCAGATACGCAGTATTTT. Amino acids: CASSLQPWEADTQYF. This chain joins TRBV27 and TRBJ2-3; D possibly corresponds to TRBD2 (6 bases). The V and J ends lost 3 bases and 4 bases respectively, with 14 bases between them. CDR3 length: 15 amino acids. CDR1 and CDR2 (germline): MNHEY, SMNVEV (reference sequence).